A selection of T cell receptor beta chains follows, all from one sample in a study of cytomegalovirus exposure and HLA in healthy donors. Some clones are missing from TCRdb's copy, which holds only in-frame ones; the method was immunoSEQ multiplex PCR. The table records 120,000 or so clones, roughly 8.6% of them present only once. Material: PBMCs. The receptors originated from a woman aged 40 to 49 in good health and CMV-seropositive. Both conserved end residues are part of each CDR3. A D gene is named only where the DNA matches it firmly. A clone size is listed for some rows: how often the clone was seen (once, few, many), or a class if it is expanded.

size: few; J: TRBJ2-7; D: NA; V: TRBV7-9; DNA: TGTGCCAGCAGGTCAAACGAGCAGTACTTC; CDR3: CASRSNEQYF
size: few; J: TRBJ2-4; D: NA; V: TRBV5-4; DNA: TGTGCCAGCAGCGTATCCGGAGCCAAAAACATTCAGTACTTC; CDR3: CASSVSGAKNIQYF
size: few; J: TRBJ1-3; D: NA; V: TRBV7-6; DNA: TGTGCCAGCAGCTTAGAACGGGGGGGGGCCATATATTTT; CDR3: CASSLERGGAIYF
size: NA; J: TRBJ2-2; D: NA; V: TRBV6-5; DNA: TGTGCCAGCAATCCCGAGGGGGGGCTAAGCGGGGAGCTGTTTTTT; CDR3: CASNPEGGLSGELFF
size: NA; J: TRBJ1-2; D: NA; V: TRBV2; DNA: TGTGCCAGCAGTGAAAACAGAAACTATGGCTACACCTTC; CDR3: CASSENRNYGYTF
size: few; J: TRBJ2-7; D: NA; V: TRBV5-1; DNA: TGCGCCAGCAGCTTGGACAGTAGATACGAGCAGTACTTC; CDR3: CASSLDSRYEQYF
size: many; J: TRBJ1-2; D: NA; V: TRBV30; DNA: TGTGCCTGGAGTGTCGGGTATGGCTACACCTTC; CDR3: CAWSVGYGYTF
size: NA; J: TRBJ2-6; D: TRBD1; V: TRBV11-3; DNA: TGTGCCAGCAGCTGGGGACAGGGGGATGGGGCCAACGTCCTGACTTTC; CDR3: CASSWGQGDGANVLTF
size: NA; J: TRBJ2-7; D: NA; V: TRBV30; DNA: TGTGCCTGGAGTGAGACAGACTACGAGCAGTACTTC; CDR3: CAWSETDYEQYF
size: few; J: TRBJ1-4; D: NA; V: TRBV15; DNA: TGTGCCACCAGCACCACCGGACAGCCTAATGAAAAACTGTTTTTT; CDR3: CATSTTGQPNEKLFF
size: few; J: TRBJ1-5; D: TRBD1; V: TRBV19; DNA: TGTGCCAGTAGTGAACGGAGGCAGGGGGTTAAGCCCCAGCATTTT; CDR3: CASSERRQGVKPQHF
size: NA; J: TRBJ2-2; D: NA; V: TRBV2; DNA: TGTGCCAGCAGTGATCTTGGGGGCGAAGCCGGGGAGCTGTTTTTT; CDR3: CASSDLGGEAGELFF
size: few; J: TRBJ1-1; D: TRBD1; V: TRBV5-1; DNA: TGCGCCAGCAGCTTGGAGGGACAGGGGCGGAGCACTGAAGCTTTCTTT; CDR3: CASSLEGQGRSTEAFF
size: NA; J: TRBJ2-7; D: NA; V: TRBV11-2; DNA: TGTGCCAGCACCTTACAGTTCGCATCCTACGAGCAGTACTTC; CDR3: CASTLQFASYEQYF
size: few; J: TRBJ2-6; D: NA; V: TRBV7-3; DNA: TGTGCCAGCAGCCATTTCCGGGACACTGGGGCCAACGTCCTGACTTTC; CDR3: CASSHFRDTGANVLTF
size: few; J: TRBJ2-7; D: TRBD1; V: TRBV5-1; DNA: TGCGCCAGCAGCTTCAGGACAGGGGAGGTCTACGAGCAGTACTTC; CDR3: CASSFRTGEVYEQYF
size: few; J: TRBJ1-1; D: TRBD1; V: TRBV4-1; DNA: TGCGCCAGCAGCCCTAACCACAGGGGGACTGAAGCTTTCTTT; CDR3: CASSPNHRGTEAFF
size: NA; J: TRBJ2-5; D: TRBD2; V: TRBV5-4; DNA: TGTGCCAGCAGCCCGACTAGCGGGGGGACTTCTGTACCGTGGGAGACCCAGTACTTC; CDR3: CASSPTSGGTSVPWETQYF
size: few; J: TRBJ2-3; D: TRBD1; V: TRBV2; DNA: TGTGCCAGCAGGGGACAGGTCCTGAGCACAGATACGCAGTATTTT; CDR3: CASRGQVLSTDTQYF
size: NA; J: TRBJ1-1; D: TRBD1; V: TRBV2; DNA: TGTGCAAGCAGTGGACAGGGAGCTGAAGCTTTCTTT; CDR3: CASSGQGAEAFF
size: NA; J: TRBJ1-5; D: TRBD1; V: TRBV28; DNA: TGTGCCAGCAGGCCGACAGGGCATCGTCAGCCCCAGCATTTT; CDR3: CASRPTGHRQPQHF
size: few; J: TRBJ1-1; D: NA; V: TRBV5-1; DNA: TGCGCCAGCAGAAAATCGCCGACAGATTGGAACACTGAAGCTTTCTTT; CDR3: CASRKSPTDWNTEAFF
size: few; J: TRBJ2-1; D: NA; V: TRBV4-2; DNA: TGTGCCAGCAGCCAAGGGGGGCCCTATGAGCAGTTCTTC; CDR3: CASSQGGPYEQFF
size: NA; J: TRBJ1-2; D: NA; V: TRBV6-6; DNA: TGTGCCAGCAGTTTACAGGGTCTGAATGGCTACACCTTC; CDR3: CASSLQGLNGYTF
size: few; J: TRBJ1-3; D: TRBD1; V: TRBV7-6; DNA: TGTGCCAGCAGCCCAGGGACAGGGGGAAACACCATATATTTT; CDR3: CASSPGTGGNTIYF
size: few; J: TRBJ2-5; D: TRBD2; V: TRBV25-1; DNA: TGTGCCAGCAGTTTAGCGGGGGCCCCGAAGGGAGAGACCCAGTACTTC; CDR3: CASSLAGAPKGETQYF
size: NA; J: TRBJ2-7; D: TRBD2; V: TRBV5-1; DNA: TGCGCCAGCAGCTTCAGCGGGGGTGAATACGAGCAGTACTTC; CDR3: CASSFSGGEYEQYF
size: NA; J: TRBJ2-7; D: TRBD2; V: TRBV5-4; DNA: TGTGCCAGCAGCTTTGGCGGGGGAAGCTCCTACGAGCAGTACTTC; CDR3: CASSFGGGSSYEQYF
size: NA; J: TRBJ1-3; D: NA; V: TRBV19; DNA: TGTGCCAGTAGCTCGGGTGGAGGTGGAAACACCATATATTTT; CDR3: CASSSGGGGNTIYF
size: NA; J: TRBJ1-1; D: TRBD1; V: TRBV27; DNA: TGTGCCAGCAGTTTTGGGGACAGGGGAGCAAACACTGAAGCTTTCTTT; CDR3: CASSFGDRGANTEAFF
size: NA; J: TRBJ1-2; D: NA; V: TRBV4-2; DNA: TGTGCCAGCAGCCCCTACACAGGAGAAGAAGGCTACACCTTC; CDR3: CASSPYTGEEGYTF